The T cell receptor beta chain described here comes from a study of cytomegalovirus exposure and HLA in healthy donors (dated by TCRdb to 2016 to 2017). Notes on the research overall: An earlier analysis of several hundred of the donors reported approximately 290 Gb of sequence data and 117 million unique TCR beta sequences from some 180 million T cells. Along with the approximately 700-subject first cohort, a separate validation cohort of over 90 different subjects was used. A later analysis re-analyzed previously published TCR beta repertoires from roughly 630 donors and added high-resolution HLA genotyping to study TCR occurrence patterns. An early release covering roughly 640 HLA-typed donors comprised 250 to 350 gigabases of sequencing data and about 90 million unique TCR sequences. Among around 400 genotyped donors of the cohort, an average of around 240,000 unique TCR beta nucleotide sequences was sequenced per donor, of which about 19% were non-productive. An earlier analysis of approximately 580 of the donors used high-throughput TCR beta sequencing to judge whether each TCR beta V gene segment behaved as functional or pseudogenic. The number of donors typed differed by locus, with roughly 629-640 for A, B, C, DRB1 and DQB1, approximately 500 for DQA1, about 610 for DPA1, and some 470 for DPB1. In a later genetic analysis, genome-wide SNP genotypes for about three fifths of the roughly 670 donors were used, and that subset was treated as a discovery cohort. To predict cytomegalovirus infection status, the study combined high-throughput TCR immunosequencing, statistical association of individual TCRs with disease status, and machine learning. All discovery cohort repertoires had been generated using a single sequencing platform. Of the roughly 390 genotyped donors, roughly 76% were placed in the genetic ancestry cluster associated with self-reported Caucasian donors. The study used immunosequencing to profile the T cell repertoires of approximately 690 subjects and linked those repertoires to cytomegalovirus serostatus. A few DR-DQ haplotypes were treated as single units for association and clustering because of strong linkage in the cohort. HLA typing included class I and class II loci at four-digit resolution. Donor age, sex, ethnicity and CMV serostatus were compiled together with the repertoire data. The study aimed to test whether signatures of past pathogen exposure could be identified by cataloging public T cell receptors. In the later analysis, no new phenotypic data were used to find candidate immune exposures; instead, reliance was placed on TCR beta sequences and their occurrence across donors. What the research found in general, with its limitations: Correlated functional status among segregating V segments might be attributable to linkage disequilibrium, but an unknown experimental factor could not be ruled out. Strong co-occurrence of HLA alleles, especially DR and DQ, made assigning TCR associations to individual alleles difficult. A total of about 150 TCR beta chains were listed by the study as associated with cytomegalovirus. A later analysis reported that several top co-occurrence clusters appeared linked to parvovirus B19, influenza, CMV and Epstein-Barr virus. Because some donors lacked HLA typing at each locus, the association tests relied only on the typed subset. In both the original and validation cohorts, the classifier was reported to diagnose cytomegalovirus status with high specificity and sensitivity. Across donors, most TCR sequences were observed very rarely, whereas some public TCRs were present in many individuals. A later analysis found that TCR association rates varied across HLA loci, with DRB1 alleles showing the most associated TCRs and HLA-C alleles the fewest. Roughly uniform sequencing depth across donors was assumed in presence/absence analyses, although this assumption may not hold. In a later analysis, some 18,000 TCR beta sequences were associated with specific HLA alleles at a false discovery rate of 0.05. The authors suggested that the approach could potentially be extended to other disease states and immunological phenotypes. V-gene and J-gene trimming of TCR beta chains was associated with a missense DCLRE1C variant in a later genetic analysis, and the association was replicated in an independent cohort. In vitro tests confirmed that a few of the cytomegalovirus-associated TCR beta chains recognize cytomegalovirus antigens. In a later analysis, HLA-associated TCR beta chains showed more clonal expansion and lower generation probabilities than non-associated chains that were equally common. Immune exposure information for the cohort was limited to CMV serostatus. Only TCR beta chains were sequenced in this cohort, and the absence of alpha or paired-chain data limited detectable features. A cluster of highly shared sequence variants was judged likely to be a technical artifact of the sequencing pipeline. Because counts were too low, around 17 rarely observed V segments, including chromosome 9 orphons, were left out of the earlier analysis of 587 of the donors. Some IMGT-functional V segments, including TRBV6-2 and TRBV6-3, could not be distinguished by the 87-base-pair reads and were therefore excluded. Broadly in line with IMGT annotations, most TCR beta V segments showed up in productive rearrangements about 87% or about 30% of the time in an earlier analysis of a few hundred of the donors. A further reported finding was that TCR beta sequences accurately predicted the HLA-A and HLA-B alleles for most subjects in the first cohort. According to a later genetic analysis, donors in an Asian-associated ancestry cluster had fewer N-insertions in productive TCRs than the approximately 690-donor mean. A later analysis found that most CMV-associated TCR beta chains appeared HLA-restricted, with HLA associations seemingly driven largely by CMV exposure.

The cohort consisted of approximately 670 healthy bone marrow donors. At the time of sampling, all cohort members were nominally healthy, though unrecorded immune exposures were likely present. The donor tested CMV seronegative, placing the donor among the 352 seronegative members of the cohort. A peripheral blood sample was collected from each donor, and TCR beta sequencing was performed on peripheral blood mononuclear cells. The Qiagen DNeasy Blood Extraction Kit was used to extract genomic DNA from the blood cell samples. Library construction relied on the immunoSEQ multiplex PCR assay. A mixture of 60 forward primers for TCR Vbeta segments and 13 reverse primers for TCR Jbeta segments was used in the multiplex PCR. The CDR3 region of rearranged TCR beta genes was amplified from genomic DNA by a multiplex PCR assay. The Illumina HiSeq System was used to sequence the amplified TCR beta libraries as 87-base-pair reads. Processing in the source paper ran as follows. Across the roughly 700 repertoires, a later analysis counted roughly 84 million unique TCR beta chains, 9 million to 14 million of which were shared by at least two donors. A nearest-neighbor algorithm error-corrected the raw reads and collapsed the reads into unique sequences, merging closely related sequences to remove PCR and sequencing errors. Alignment of CDR3 sequences to IMGT reference sequences was used to assign V, D and J gene segments. For a sequence to be retained, a match of at least six nucleotides to both a V gene segment and a J gene segment was required. Rearrangements were classified as productive when the CDR3 lacked stop codons and remained in frame with V and J, and all other rearrangements were classified as non-productive. Following IMGT convention, CDR3 was defined as the stretch from the second conserved V-encoded cysteine up to the conserved J-encoded phenylalanine. The earlier analysis of fewer than 700 of the donors excluded sequences that lacked an unambiguous match to a single V gene segment. In an earlier analysis of 587 of the donors, V segments were called functional above 56.7% productive rearrangements and were called segregating when the between-donor standard deviation exceeded 5%. To diagnose cytomegalovirus status from the catalog of TCR beta chain sequences, a statistical classification framework was built. In a later analysis, TCR nucleotide sequences were compared against IMGT/GENE-DB human TR gene sequences so that V and J genes could be assigned. A later analysis assigned CDR3 sequences and most-parsimonious VDJ recombination scenarios with the TCRdist pipeline. A later analysis defined each TCR beta chain by its CDR3 amino acid sequence plus V-gene family, and excluded reads lacking a unique V-gene family. To address suspected cross-contamination and a sequencing artifact, a later analysis removed approximately 600 highly shared, low-generation-probability nucleotide sequences. For each public chain, a later analysis derived a clonal expansion index from normalized ranks of inferred template counts within each repertoire. In a later analysis, generation probabilities were computed using a VDJ recombination model fitted to out-of-frame rearrangements, and the results were checked against IGoR. In a later analysis, hypergeometric tests were used to score TCR-TCR, TCR-HLA and TCR-CMV co-occurrence, with a repertoire-size bias correction applied to TCR pairs. False discovery rates were estimated in a later analysis by permuting HLA or CMV assignments 20 times. In a later analysis, co-occurring TCRs were grouped with DBSCAN, and TCRdist sequence similarity was added when clustering was performed within HLA-allele-positive subsets. Repertoires with fewer than 30,000 or more than 120,000 public chains were left out of co-occurrence clustering, as were a handful of repertoires with anomalous nucleotide sharing. Sourced from immuneACCESS, this table was stored by TCRdb with only in-frame sequences that have V and J called. A share of the clones is absent; for the studies checked, an unresolved V gene accounts for under half, and the remainder has no known explanation. V and J calls and clone size are given by that table; D and trimming were obtained from the DNA. The sample table shows under 250,000 clones, and 65% to 90% are seen once. The top ten clones comprise over 2% of the sample.

Points on this clone: Its target antigen remains unknown. No base quality information exists; no much larger clone differs at one position.

Based on the germline V gene, the CDR1 and CDR2 sequences are SGHTS and YDEGEE. The CDR3 sequence holds 15 residues, the cysteine and phenylalanine included. This entry keeps only the CDR3 DNA: 45 bases, framed from base 1. V sheds 2 bases and J sheds 1 base, leaving 12 bases between their ends. The receptor was isolated from a woman between 50 and 59 years old in good health and CMV-seronegative. The material sequenced was PBMCs. Here the chain combines TRBV5-8 and TRBJ1-2, and perhaps TRBD1 as D gene, on 5 matching bases. Here is the DNA: TGTGCCAGCAGCTTAGGCATACAGGATAACTATGGCTACACCTTC. This gives the protein CASSLGIQDNYGYTF.